Listed below are T cell receptor beta chains from one sample, sequenced in a study of T cells after somatic rescue of genetic block. The assay was immunoSEQ multiplex PCR, and TCRdb's table has in-frame clones only and misses some. The sample shows about 88,000 clones, about 90% of them seen only once. The material sequenced was peripheral blood mononuclear cells (PBMCs). The receptors were sampled from a woman aged 18-29 years. Each CDR3 is given with its conserved first and last residue. The D gene is left open where the match is weak. Some rows mark clone size as missing; the rest say once, few, many or name a class of expanded clone.

J: TRBJ2-5; size: once; D: TRBD2; V: TRBV7-9; DNA: TGTGCCAGCAGTCGGGCTAGCGGGATCCAAGAGACCCAGTACTTC; CDR3: CASSRASGIQETQYF
J: TRBJ1-4; size: .; D: .; V: TRBV19; DNA: TGTGCCAGTAACAGTGGGGGGGAAAAACTGTTTTTT; CDR3: CASNSGGEKLFF
J: TRBJ1-1; size: .; D: .; V: TRBV6-5; DNA: TGTGCCAGCAGTTACTCGAGAACGGCCCTCGCTTTCTTT; CDR3: CASSYSRTALAFF
J: TRBJ2-7; size: many; D: .; V: TRBV18; DNA: TGTGCCAGCTCACCGGGTGAAGGTGGGGAGCAGTACTTC; CDR3: CASSPGEGGEQYF
J: TRBJ1-5; size: .; D: .; V: TRBV30; DNA: TGTGCCTGGAGTCCCGGGGGGCGCAGCAATCAGCCCCAGCATTTT; CDR3: CAWSPGGRSNQPQHF
J: TRBJ2-3; size: .; D: TRBD2; V: TRBV4-2; DNA: TGTGCCAGCAGCCAAGAGCGTGGCGGGGGTCCAGATACGCAGTATTTT; CDR3: CASSQERGGGPDTQYF
J: TRBJ1-5; size: .; D: TRBD1; V: TRBV28; DNA: TGTGCCAGCAGTTCCCTCCGCAGGGGGATCAATCAGCCCCAGCATTTT; CDR3: CASSSLRRGINQPQHF
J: TRBJ2-3; size: .; D: .; V: TRBV6-4; DNA: TGTGCCAGCAGTGACGGGACTAGCACAGATACGCAGTATTTT; CDR3: CASSDGTSTDTQYF
J: TRBJ1-5; size: once; D: .; V: TRBV7-8; DNA: TGTGCCAGCCATGAGGGGGGGCCGTTTGAGCCCCAGCATTTT; CDR3: CASHEGGPFEPQHF
J: TRBJ2-1; size: few; D: .; V: TRBV2; DNA: TGTGCCAGCAGTGACGCAGGGGCCCAGTTCTTC; CDR3: CASSDAGAQFF
J: TRBJ2-7; size: .; D: TRBD1; V: TRBV6-6; DNA: TGTGCCAGCAGTTCAACCGGGACAGCTAATTACGAGCAGTACTTC; CDR3: CASSSTGTANYEQYF
J: TRBJ2-4; size: .; D: .; V: TRBV7-8; DNA: TGTGCCAGCAGCCCTATCCCGCGGGACGTTGTGCCAACAGCCAAAAACATTCAGTACTTC; CDR3: CASSPIPRDVVPTAKNIQYF
J: TRBJ1-6; size: .; D: TRBD1; V: TRBV27; DNA: TGTGCCAGCAGCGACAGGGCCCTTGGAGGGTCACCCCTCCACTTT; CDR3: CASSDRALGGSPLHF
J: TRBJ2-2; size: .; D: .; V: TRBV19; DNA: TGTGCCAGTAGTATACTTGGAGGGTTGGAAACCGGGGAGCTGTTTTTT; CDR3: CASSILGGLETGELFF
J: TRBJ1-3; size: .; D: .; V: TRBV10-2; DNA: TGCGCCAGCAGTGAGTTGGGGTTCGCGGACTCTGGAAACACCATATATTTT; CDR3: CASSELGFADSGNTIYF